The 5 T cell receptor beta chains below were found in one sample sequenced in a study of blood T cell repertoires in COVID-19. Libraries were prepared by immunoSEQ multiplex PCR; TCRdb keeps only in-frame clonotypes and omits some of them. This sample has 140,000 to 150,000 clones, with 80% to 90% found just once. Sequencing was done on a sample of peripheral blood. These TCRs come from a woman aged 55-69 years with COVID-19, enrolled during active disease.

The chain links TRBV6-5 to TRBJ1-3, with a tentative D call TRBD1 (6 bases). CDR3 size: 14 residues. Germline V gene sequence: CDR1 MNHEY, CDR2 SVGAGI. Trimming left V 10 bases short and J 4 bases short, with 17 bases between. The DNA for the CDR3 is TGTGCCACGGGGGGGGCAACGTTGGGAAACACCATATATTTT. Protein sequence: CATGGATLGNTIYF.

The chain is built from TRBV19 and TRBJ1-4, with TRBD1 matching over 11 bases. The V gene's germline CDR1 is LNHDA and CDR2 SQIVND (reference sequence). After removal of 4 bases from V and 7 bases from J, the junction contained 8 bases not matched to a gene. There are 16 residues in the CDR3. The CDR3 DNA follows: TGTGCCAGTAGTAATCCGGACAGGGGGCGCGGTGAAAAACTGTTTTTT. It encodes CASSNPDRGRGEKLFF.

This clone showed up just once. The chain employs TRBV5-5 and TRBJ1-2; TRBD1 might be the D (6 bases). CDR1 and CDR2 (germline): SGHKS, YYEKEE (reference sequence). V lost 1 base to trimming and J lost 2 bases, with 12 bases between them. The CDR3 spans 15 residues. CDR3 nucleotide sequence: TGTGCCAGCAGCTTGCCCCGGACAGCAAACTATGGCTACACCTTC. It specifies CASSLPRTANYGYTF.

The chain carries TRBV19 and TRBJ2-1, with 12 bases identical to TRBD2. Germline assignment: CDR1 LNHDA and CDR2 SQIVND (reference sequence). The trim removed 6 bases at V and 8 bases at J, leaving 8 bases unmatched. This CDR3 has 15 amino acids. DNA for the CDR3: TGTGCCAGTAGGACACCGGGACTAGCGGGCCATGAGCAGTTCTTC. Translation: CASRTPGLAGHEQFF. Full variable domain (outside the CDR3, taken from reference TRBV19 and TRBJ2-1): DGGITQSPKYLFRKEGQNVTLSCEQNLNHDAMYWYRQDPGQGLRLIYYSQIVNDFQKGDIAEGYSVSREKKESFPLTVTSAQKNPTAFYLCASRTPGLAGHEQFFGPGTRLTVL.

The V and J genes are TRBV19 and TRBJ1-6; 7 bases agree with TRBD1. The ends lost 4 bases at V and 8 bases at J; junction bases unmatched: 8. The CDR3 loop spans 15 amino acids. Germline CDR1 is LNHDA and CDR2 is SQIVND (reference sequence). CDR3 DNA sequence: TGTGCCAGTAGTAGCCACAGGGGAGCGGATTCACCCCTCCACTTT. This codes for CASSSHRGADSPLHF. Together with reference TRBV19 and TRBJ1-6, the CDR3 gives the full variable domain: DGGITQSPKYLFRKEGQNVTLSCEQNLNHDAMYWYRQDPGQGLRLIYYSQIVNDFQKGDIAEGYSVSREKKESFPLTVTSAQKNPTAFYLCASSSHRGADSPLHFGNGTRLTVT.